These 28 T cell receptor beta chains came from one sample sequenced in a study of blood T cell repertoires in COVID-19. Repertoires were generated with immunoSEQ multiplex PCR, while TCRdb's copy carries only in-frame clones and drops some. The table shows around 170,000 clones, with roughly three quarters occurring only once. Input material: PBMCs or T cells enriched from blood (not recorded which). The receptors stem from a man aged 55 to 69 who had been exposed to COVID-19.

This clone was recorded only once. The genes are TRBV28 and TRBJ1-5, with D perhaps matching TRBD1 (6 bases). The ends were cut back, 3 bases at V and 6 bases at J, with 12 bases in the middle. CDR1 is MDHEN, CDR2 SYDVKM, per germline. CDR3 size: 14 residues. The CDR3: CASSFHREGQPQHF. CDR3 sequence (DNA): TGTGCCAGCAGTTTTCACAGGGAAGGTCAGCCCCAGCATTTT.

The rearrangement uses TRBV29-1 and TRBJ1-1, with TRBD1 matching over 11 bases. Germline CDR1 and CDR2: SQVTM and ANQGSEA. This CDR3 spans 13 amino acids. V was pared by 5 bases and J by 7 bases, with 6 bases of the junction left unmatched. CDR3 DNA sequence: TGCAGCGTTTCCGGACAGGGGGCCCTTGAAGCTTTCTTT. It translates to CSVSGQGALEAFF.

This chain links TRBV6-5 with TRBJ2-1, with D possibly TRBD1 on 7 matching bases. Germline loops: CDR1 MNHEY, CDR2 SVGAGI. Trimming removed 6 bases from V and 4 bases from J, with 10 bases in between. The CDR3 is 13 residues long. CDR3 in DNA: TGTGCCAGCAGGGGGGGACAGTACAATGAGCAGTTCTTC. Protein: CASRGGQYNEQFF.

CDR3 loop: CASSEVTQYF. CDR3 coding DNA: TGTGCCAGCAGTGAGGTTACGCAGTATTTT. This chain joins TRBV28 and TRBJ2-3; D unresolved. V gave up 5 bases and J gave up 8 bases, with 5 bases separating them. The CDR3 loop spans 10 amino acids. The germline V gene has CDR1 MDHEN and CDR2 SYDVKM.

The table lists this clone with a few counts. As DNA, the CDR3 is TGTGCCAGCAGCGTAGGGTTCGGGGCTGAAGCTTTCTTT. As protein: CASSVGFGAEAFF. The chain recombines TRBV9 with TRBJ1-1, with unresolved D. Trimming pared 0 bases from V and 6 bases from J, leaving 9 bases between. Germline loops: CDR1 SGDLS, CDR2 YYNGEE. This CDR3 has 13 amino acids. The entire variable domain, with the rest obtained from reference TRBV9 and TRBJ1-1, is as follows: DSGVTQTPKHLITATGQRVTLRCSPRSGDLSVYWYQQSLDQGLQFLIQYYNGEERAKGNILERFSAQQFPDLHSELNLSSLELGDSALYFCASSVGFGAEAFFGQGTRLTVV.

The chain uses TRBV6-5 and TRBJ2-2; 7 bases match TRBD1. Germline CDR1 MNHEY, CDR2 SVGAGI. The CDR3 spans 15 residues. The ends lost 6 bases at V and 4 bases at J; junction bases unmatched: 8. CDR3 protein: CASSGPQGVTGELFF. The CDR3 DNA reads as TGTGCCAGCAGCGGACCCCAGGGGGTCACCGGGGAGCTGTTTTTT.

This chain connects TRBV2 to TRBJ2-1; 9 bases fit TRBD2. The CDR3 has 17 residues. In germline, CDR1 is SNHLY, CDR2 FYNNEI. Trimming took 7 bases from V and 0 from J; bases not matched to a gene: 10. CDR3 coding DNA: TGTGCCAGCACTTCAACTAGCGGGTTAATCTCCTACAATGAGCAGTTCTTC. It codes for CASTSTSGLISYNEQFF.

Regarding this clone: The sample contains more than one DNA sequence encoding this CDR3. This rearrangement joins TRBV30 to TRBJ1-1; D is unresolved. The germline CDR1 and CDR2 sequences are GTSNPN and SVGIG (reference sequence). The CDR3 contains 12 residues. Trimming pared 2 bases from V and 3 bases from J, leaving 7 bases between. DNA of the CDR3: TGTGCCTGGAGTCGGAGGGACACTGAAGCTTTCTTT. It encodes CAWSRRDTEAFF.

This clone was seen ten or more times. CDR3 sequence: CASSPWGRSSYNSPLHF. The DNA of the CDR3 is TGTGCCAGCAGTCCCTGGGGCAGAAGCTCCTATAATTCACCCCTCCACTTT. The chain recombines TRBV6-6 with TRBJ1-6, with D possibly TRBD1 on 5 matching bases. Germline lookup yields CDR1 MNHNY and CDR2 SVGAGI (reference sequence). This CDR3 comprises 17 residues. V lost 5 bases, J lost 0 bases, and 14 bases lay in between.

This sequence joins TRBV10-1 and TRBJ2-2; TRBD2 is a possible D gene (5 bases). Germline CDR1 reads WNHNN; CDR2 reads SYGVQD (reference sequence). CDR3 size: 14 residues. Deletions cut 2 bases from V and 4 bases from J, with 8 bases between. The CDR3 bases are TGCGCCAGCAGTGAGGGACTGATCACCGGGGAGCTGTTTTTT. This gives the protein CASSEGLITGELFF.

J is TRBJ2-7 and V is TRBV27, with D possibly matching TRBD1 (6 bases). The germline CDR1 and CDR2 sequences are MNHEY and SMNVEV (reference sequence). The CDR3 totals 14 residues. V was pared by 4 bases and J by 1 base, with 11 bases between. CDR3 sequence (DNA): TGTGCCAGCAGTTCGATCGACAGGTCCTACGAGCAGTACTTC. This gives the protein CASSSIDRSYEQYF.

The chain is built from TRBV6-2 or TRBV6-3 and TRBJ2-7, with 7 bases identical to TRBD2. The junction had 9 bases not matched to a gene; V was cut back by 6 bases and J by 1 base. The CDR3 runs 15 residues. Germline CDR1 reads MNHEY; CDR2 reads SVGEGT. This CDR3 is CASRYRASGSYEQYF. The CDR3 DNA follows: TGTGCCAGCAGGTACCGGGCTAGCGGATCCTACGAGCAGTACTTC.

This chain connects TRBV28 to TRBJ2-3; TRBD1 matches at 7 bases. The CDR3 is 14 residues long. After removal of 3 bases from V and 1 base from J, the junction contained 1 base not matched to a gene. From germline, CDR1 is MDHEN and CDR2 SYDVKM. CDR3: CASSLGTGTDTQYF. DNA for the CDR3: TGTGCCAGCAGTTTGGGGACAGGCACAGATACGCAGTATTTT.

V usage is TRBV29-1 and J usage is TRBJ2-5, with D possibly TRBD1 on 5 matching bases. The CDR3 consists of 13 residues. The germline V gene has CDR1 SQVTM and CDR2 ANQGSEA. The V end was cut by 6 bases, the J end by 2 bases, with 13 bases between. Here the CDR3 DNA reads TGCAGCGTCAGAGAGTCAGGGCAAGAGACCCAGTACTTC. Translation gives CSVRESGQETQYF.

The sample holds a few counts of this clone. The chain employs TRBV10-2 and TRBJ2-2; 7 bases are shared with TRBD1. The CDR3 has 15 amino acids. CDR1 is WSHSY, CDR2 SAAADI, per germline. V lost 6 bases, J lost 4 bases, and 8 bases stayed unmatched. CDR3 region: CASRVDRASTGELFF. The CDR3 nucleotides read TGCGCCAGCAGGGTCGACAGGGCCAGCACCGGGGAGCTGTTTTTT.

The chain employs TRBV7-2 and TRBJ2-3; 7 positions agree with TRBD2. Germline assignment: CDR1 SGHTA and CDR2 FQGNSA. The CDR3 contains 16 residues. V lost 5 bases, J lost 8 bases, and 16 bases stayed unmatched. The CDR3 DNA follows: TGTGCCAGCAGCCAAGTAGCAGTGGGAGGGCCACCTACGCAGTATTTT. This encodes CASSQVAVGGPPTQYF.

This clone has only one observation. The chain employs TRBV29-1 and TRBJ2-6; 10 nucleotides align to TRBD2. The ends lost 2 bases at V and 2 bases at J; junction bases unmatched: 12. CDR3 length: 19 amino acids. CDR1 is SQVTM, CDR2 ANQGSEA, per germline. The chain's CDR3 is CSVEPIAGGIGPGANVLTF. As DNA, the CDR3 is TGCAGCGTTGAACCCATAGCGGGAGGAATTGGGCCTGGGGCCAACGTCCTGACTTTC.

The chain combines TRBV7-9 with TRBJ1-1; D remains ambiguous. The CDR3 extends over 13 amino acids. Trimming removed 5 bases at V and 0 bases at J, with 7 bases between. Germline V gene data show CDR1 as SEHNR and CDR2 as FQNEAQ (reference sequence). The DNA of the CDR3 is TGTGCCAGCAGCGTTCACTTGAACACTGAAGCTTTCTTT. It is translated as CASSVHLNTEAFF.

The chain uses TRBV4-2 and TRBJ2-1; 10 bases match TRBD1. Germline values: CDR1 LGHNA, CDR2 YNFKEQ. With V trimmed by 0 bases and J by 14 bases, 10 bases remained unmatched. The CDR3 spans 15 residues. CDR3 coding DNA: TGTGCCAGCAGCCAAGAGCAAGCGACAGGGGGCGCGAAGTTCTTC. Its translation: CASSQEQATGGAKFF.

This clone was seen a handful of times. This sequence joins TRBV7-7 and TRBJ2-1, with 10 positions matching TRBD1. Trimming at V came to 5 bases and at J to 4 bases, leaving 5 bases not matched to a gene. This CDR3 has 15 amino acids. CDR1 is SSHAT and CDR2 is FNYEAQ in the germline V gene (reference sequence). In nucleotides, the CDR3 is TGTGCCAGCAGCCCCGGGACAGGGGTGTACAATGAGCAGTTCTTC. It encodes CASSPGTGVYNEQFF.

V usage is TRBV19 and J usage is TRBJ1-2, with D perhaps matching TRBD1 (5 bases). Trimming took off 0 bases at V and 2 bases at J, with 13 bases between the two ends. The CDR3 totals 16 residues. Germline V gives CDR1 LNHDA, CDR2 SQIVND (reference sequence). For the CDR3, the DNA is TGTGCCAGTAGTATAGATCAGGGCCGCCTCAACTATGGCTACACCTTC. Translated, it gives CASSIDQGRLNYGYTF.

This chain uses TRBV30 with TRBJ1-2; D is uncertain. Germline V lookup: CDR1 GTSNPN, CDR2 SVGIG (reference sequence). With 5 bases removed from V and 3 bases from J, the gap between germline ends came to 16 bases. CDR3 length equals 14 residues. CDR3 DNA sequence: TGTGCCTGGGTGTACTCCGGACTCCACTATGGCTACACCTTC. Amino acids: CAWVYSGLHYGYTF. The complete variable domain, with remaining parts taken from reference TRBV30 and TRBJ1-2, reads SQTIHQWPATLVQPVGSPLSLECTVEGTSNPNLYWYRQAAGRGLQLLFYSVGIGQISSEVPQNLSASRPQDRQFILSSKKLLLSDSGFYLCAWVYSGLHYGYTFGSGTRLTVV.

The rearrangement links TRBV29-1 to TRBJ2-3; 11 bases map to TRBD2. The CDR3 is 14 amino acids. V was clipped by 7 bases and J by 0 bases; unmatched bases: 3. Germline loops: CDR1 SQVTM, CDR2 ANQGSEA. The CDR3 sequence: CSGRLAGSTDTQYF. CDR3 sequence (DNA): TGCAGCGGCCGACTAGCGGGAAGCACAGATACGCAGTATTTT.

This clone was seen a handful of times. The V call is TRBV10-3, the J call TRBJ1-5; D is possibly TRBD1 (6 bases). Looked up from germline, CDR1 is ENHRY and CDR2 is SYGVKD. Between the trimmed V and J ends, which lost 4 bases and 4 bases, there was a span of 11 bases. The CDR3 contains 14 residues. The DNA for the CDR3 is TGTGCCATCAGTGGATCGGGACAAAATCAGCCCCAGCATTTT. This sequence encodes CAISGSGQNQPQHF.

This chain joins TRBV3-1 (or the pseudogene TRBV3-2) and TRBJ1-5, with D hard to call. Germline lookup yields CDR1 LGHDT and CDR2 YNNKEL (reference sequence). The CDR3 sequence is 15 residues long. Deletions cut 1 base from V and 7 bases from J, with 14 bases between. CDR3 protein: CASSQGRSAGQPQHF. CDR3 DNA: TGTGCCAGCAGCCAAGGCAGGTCGGCGGGCCAGCCCCAGCATTTT.

This rearrangement joins TRBV19 to TRBJ1-1; possibly TRBD1 for D (6 bases). V lost 7 bases and J 7 bases, leaving 13 bases between the germline ends. The CDR3 loop spans 12 amino acids. The germline V gene has CDR1 LNHDA and CDR2 SQIVND (reference sequence). The CDR3 nucleotides read TGTGCCAGTAAGGACAGTAGCCTTGAAGCTTTCTTT. This encodes CASKDSSLEAFF.

The chain couples TRBV6-6 to TRBJ2-3; tentatively, D is TRBD2 (6 bases). Germline assignment: CDR1 MNHNY and CDR2 SVGAGI (reference sequence). CDR3 length: 15 amino acids. Trimming left V 0 bases short and J 2 bases short, with 9 bases between. CDR3 nucleotide sequence: TGTGCCAGCAGTTACTCGAGGGACTCCACAGATACGCAGTATTTT. This encodes CASSYSRDSTDTQYF.

V gene TRBV19 combines with J gene TRBJ1-1; no reliable D call. The germline gives CDR1 LNHDA, CDR2 SQIVND (reference sequence). Deletions cut 6 bases from V and 0 bases from J, with 11 bases between. The CDR3 totals 14 residues. The CDR3 DNA follows: TGTGCCAGTAGGAAGAGCTTAATGAACACTGAAGCTTTCTTT. This sequence encodes CASRKSLMNTEAFF.